These 18 T cell receptor beta chains originate from one sample sequenced in a study of shared clonotypes between healthy human individuals. Some clones are missing from TCRdb's copy, which holds only in-frame ones; the method was immunoSEQ multiplex PCR. The top ten clones hold 0.13% of a sample with roughly 2 million clones, roughly 94% of them seen once. Sequences were obtained from naive CD4+ T cells sorted from blood. Subset reported: CD45RA+ positively selected. The receptors derive from a man aged 18-30 years in good health.

Comment on this clone: The same CDR3 arises from other DNA sequences in this sample as well. The V gene is TRBV18, the J gene TRBJ1-3; D gene unclear. Trimming removed 2 bases at V and 0 bases at J, with 8 bases between. This CDR3 has 15 amino acids. The germline V gene has CDR1 KGHSH and CDR2 LQKENI. The CDR3, as DNA: TGTGCCAGCTCACCATTGGGTCACTCTGGAAACACCATATATTTT. Protein: CASSPLGHSGNTIYF.

This clone was detected only once. The sample holds other DNA sequences that translate to the same CDR3. V is TRBV6-5 and J is TRBJ1-4; D gene ambiguous. Germline V CDR1 and CDR2: MNHEY, SVGAGI. The CDR3 is 12 amino acids. The V end was cut by 6 bases, the J end by 8 bases, with 10 bases between. The CDR3 nucleotides are TGTGCCAGCAGCCGGGGTCGGGAAAAACTGTTTTTT. It codes for CASSRGREKLFF.

The chain employs TRBV6-6 and TRBJ2-5, with D possibly being TRBD2 (5 bases). Looked up from germline, CDR1 is MNHNY and CDR2 is SVGAGI (reference sequence). Trimming removed 5 bases from V and 2 bases from J, with 15 bases in between. The CDR3 totals 15 residues. CDR3 coding DNA: TGTGCCAGCAGTCCACGGGGTCGGGAACAAGAGACCCAGTACTTC. This gives the protein CASSPRGREQETQYF.

The chain joins TRBV5-1 to TRBJ2-7; D is ambiguous. With 0 bases removed from V and 1 base from J, the gap between germline ends came to 11 bases. CDR3 length: 15 amino acids. Germline loops: CDR1 SGHRS, CDR2 YFSETQ. The CDR3 reads CASSLGLDGSYEQYF. The DNA for the CDR3 is TGCGCCAGCAGCTTGGGGCTGGACGGGTCCTACGAGCAGTACTTC.

As DNA, the CDR3 is TGTGCCAGCAGCCAAGATCTATGGGGGACGTGGGCCTACGAGCAGTACTTC. Amino acids: CASSQDLWGTWAYEQYF. The chain is built from TRBV4-2 and TRBJ2-7; the D gene could be TRBD1 or TRBD2 (5 bases each). The V end was cut by 0 bases, the J end by 2 bases, with 17 bases between. This CDR3 is built from 17 residues. Germline-derived CDR1 and CDR2 are LGHNA and YNFKEQ.

The V and J genes are TRBV25-1 and TRBJ1-2, with a possible D match to TRBD1 (6 bases). V lost 3 bases and J lost 4, with 15 bases in between. The CDR3 has 15 amino acids. Germline loops: CDR1 MGHDK, CDR2 SYGVNS. CDR3 nucleotide sequence: TGTGCCAGCAGTGAGTGGGGGGCGCGACTCTATGGCTACACCTTC. It codes for CASSEWGARLYGYTF.

Turning to this clone: A read error may explain this, as a much larger clone is one base away. Other DNA sequences in this sample translate to the same CDR3. The V gene is TRBV6-5, the J gene TRBJ2-7; 7 nucleotides agree with TRBD1. Per the germline V gene, CDR1 is MNHEY and CDR2 is SVGAGI. J lost 3 bases, V lost 6 bases, and 5 bases had no gene match. This CDR3 is 13 amino acids long. DNA for the CDR3: TGTGCCAGCAGCTACCGGGACAGCTACGAGCAGTACTTC. This gives the protein CASSYRDSYEQYF.

As DNA, the CDR3 is TGCAGCGCTTACCCCGGGACTAACTATGGCTACACCTTC. Translated, it gives CSAYPGTNYGYTF. V gene TRBV29-1 combines with J gene TRBJ1-2, with unresolved D. V was pared by 7 bases and J by 0 bases, with 12 bases between. Germline V gene sequence: CDR1 SQVTM, CDR2 ANQGSEA. CDR3 length: 13 residues.

The chain joins TRBV5-1 to TRBJ1-1; TRBD1 might be the D (6 bases). Trimming took off 1 base at V and 4 bases at J, with 11 bases between the two ends. This CDR3 spans 14 amino acids. Looked up from germline, CDR1 is SGHRS and CDR2 is YFSETQ. CDR3 residues: CASSLWGASTEAFF. The CDR3 coding sequence is TGCGCCAGCAGCTTGTGGGGGGCGAGCACTGAAGCTTTCTTT.

The chain is built from TRBV19 and TRBJ1-6; D not resolved. V was trimmed by 10 bases and J by 4 bases, leaving 17 bases between them. CDR3 size: 15 residues. Germline V lookup: CDR1 LNHDA, CDR2 SQIVND (reference sequence). The DNA of the CDR3 is TGTGCCACCCAGCCGGGCGCGGGATATAATTCACCCCTCCACTTT. Translated: CATQPGAGYNSPLHF. Full variable domain (outside the CDR3, taken from reference TRBV19 and TRBJ1-6): DGGITQSPKYLFRKEGQNVTLSCEQNLNHDAMYWYRQDPGQGLRLIYYSQIVNDFQKGDIAEGYSVSREKKESFPLTVTSAQKNPTAFYLCATQPGAGYNSPLHFGNGTRLTVT.

A remark on this clone: The identical CDR3 is also encoded by other nucleotide sequences in the sample. The rearrangement links TRBV5-1 to TRBJ2-5; TRBD1 is a possible D gene (5 bases). Trimming left V 2 bases short and J 2 bases short, with 7 bases between. Germline V gene data show CDR1 as SGHRS and CDR2 as YFSETQ. The CDR3 totals 13 residues. In DNA, the CDR3 is TGCGCCAGCAGCTTCGACAGACAAGAGACCCAGTACTTC. Its protein is CASSFDRQETQYF.

A word on this clone: This same CDR3 is encoded by further DNA sequences in the sample. V and J are TRBV4-1 and TRBJ2-7; perhaps TRBD1 as D (5 bases). The V gene's germline CDR1 is MGHRA and CDR2 YSYEKL. Trimming cost V 6 bases and J 4 bases, with 16 bases left between them. This CDR3 has 14 residues. The CDR3 DNA sequence: TGCGCCAGCAGTCTAAGAACAGGCTCGTACGAGCAGTACTTC. Translation gives CASSLRTGSYEQYF.

The chain links TRBV6-1 to TRBJ2-1, with D unresolved. Germline V gives CDR1 MNHNS, CDR2 SASEGT. The CDR3 spans 14 residues. Trimming cost V 8 bases and J 2 bases, with 13 bases left between them. The CDR3 nucleotides are TGTGCCAGCGCCGGGCCTAGGACCTACAATGAGCAGTTCTTC. Residues: CASAGPRTYNEQFF.

This clone has a single count. In the same sample, other DNA sequences code for this CDR3. This chain connects TRBV19 to TRBJ2-7; D might be TRBD1 (6 bases). This CDR3 has 14 residues. Germline V gene lookup returns CDR1 LNHDA and CDR2 SQIVND (reference sequence). Between the trimmed V and J ends, which lost 1 base and 1 base, there was a span of 8 bases. For the CDR3, the DNA is TGTGCCAGTAGTATAGGGCAGGGGTCCTACGAGCAGTACTTC. Translating gives CASSIGQGSYEQYF.

CDR3 amino acids: CASSILPGGPYEQYF. CDR3 nucleotide sequence: TGTGCCAGTAGTATCCTCCCAGGGGGGCCCTACGAGCAGTACTTC. This rearrangement joins TRBV19 to TRBJ2-7, with TRBD1 as a possible D gene (7 bases). CDR3 size: 15 residues. The V gene's germline CDR1 is LNHDA and CDR2 SQIVND (reference sequence). With 3 bases removed from V and 2 bases from J, the gap between germline ends came to 14 bases. The full variable domain, rest sourced from reference TRBV19 and TRBJ2-7, is DGGITQSPKYLFRKEGQNVTLSCEQNLNHDAMYWYRQDPGQGLRLIYYSQIVNDFQKGDIAEGYSVSREKKESFPLTVTSAQKNPTAFYLCASSILPGGPYEQYFGPGTRLTVT.

The chain is built from TRBV6-1 and TRBJ2-4; D possibly uses TRBD1 or TRBD2 (5 bases each). Trimming pared 4 bases from V and 14 bases from J, leaving 12 bases between. The CDR3 is 11 residues long. The germline CDR1 and CDR2 sequences are MNHNS and SASEGT. This CDR3 is CASSVGRAKYF. The CDR3 coding sequence is TGTGCCAGCAGTGTGGGACGGGCCAAGTACTTC.

V and J are TRBV5-1 and TRBJ1-2; 9 bases agree with TRBD1. The CDR3 consists of 15 residues. The J segment lost 6 bases and the V segment lost 4 bases, leaving 10 bases of the junction unmatched. From germline, CDR1 is SGHRS and CDR2 YFSETQ. This chain's CDR3 is CASSPRTGDKDGYTF. CDR3 DNA: TGCGCCAGCAGCCCACGGACAGGGGACAAGGATGGCTACACCTTC.

The chain employs TRBV7-2 and TRBJ2-7; 8 bases are shared with TRBD2. The V segment lost 5 bases and the J segment 2 bases; nucleotides outside the gene matches: 8. The germline gives CDR1 SGHTA, CDR2 FQGNSA. This CDR3 has 15 amino acids. The CDR3 bases are TGTGCCAGCAGCCCTGTGGCTAGCGGGCCCTACGAGCAGTACTTC. This translates into CASSPVASGPYEQYF.